The clone carrying this TCR beta chain was picked up one time. The entry originates in a study of blood T cell repertoires in COVID-19. Study overall: The origin of the acute and convalescent COVID-19 samples was the United States, Italy and Spain.

This table comes from immunoSEQ multiplex PCR, and its TCRdb copy is limited to in-frame clones, with some not included. Here the sample spans some 66,000 clones, 82% being singletons. V lost 3 bases and J lost 7, with 9 bases in between. The length of the CDR3 is 12 residues. The receptor was isolated from a man in his 60s with acute or convalescent COVID-19. The rearrangement links TRBV12-3 or TRBV12-4 to TRBJ1-1; D unresolved. The sequenced sample consisted of peripheral blood. The CDR3 here is CASSFPRGEAFF. Written as DNA, the CDR3 is TGTGCCAGCAGTTTTCCCCGGGGTGAAGCTTTCTTT.